This paragraph covers one T cell receptor (beta chain) sequence. Its cognate antigen is unknown. The junction had 6 bases not matched to a gene; V was cut back by 5 bases and J by 1 base. The CDR3 spans 15 residues. Germline CDR1 MNHEY, CDR2 SMNVEV (reference sequence). This record comes from a study of cytomegalovirus exposure and HLA in healthy donors. On the study more broadly: Early release data held about 85 million unique TCRs from HLA-typed donors.

PCR employed 60 Vbeta and 13 Jbeta primers. Authors' methods: The count from a later analysis was 70 million to 85 million unique TCR beta chains, 9 million to 12 million of them shared. TCRdb's table, derived via immunoSEQ multiplex PCR, lists solely in-frame clones and lacks some. Clonal size and the V and J genes are those of that table, whereas D and trimming came from the DNA. Of 90,000 to 100,000 clones listed, roughly 80% are singletons. Study conclusions and caveats: 87-base-pair reads could not separate some V segments, including TRBV6-2 and TRBV6-3.

The chain links TRBV27 to TRBJ2-3, with 7 bases matching TRBD2. The sequenced material came from PBMCs. This TCR was recovered from a female donor in good health and CMV-seronegative. DNA of the CDR3: TGTGCCAGCAGTACCGGACTAGTCCGCACAGATACGCAGTATTTT. Translated: CASSTGLVRTDTQYF.